This T cell receptor (beta chain) was sequenced in a study of shared clonotypes between healthy human individuals. Study outcomes and limitations: When compared with the clonotypes that were shared by all four sorted-subset donors, the non-shared clonotypes turned out to have lower generation probabilities.

A note on this clone: No antigen is known for it.

Positive CCR7 selection of CD45RO-negative cells yielded the naive CD8 cells, and terminally differentiated effector memory CD45RA+ cells were excluded. CDR3 size: 14 residues. Germline V gene lookup returns CDR1 SGHKS and CDR2 YYEKEE (reference sequence). Unmatched junction bases numbered 3, after V lost 4 bases and J lost 0 bases. Data came from immunoSEQ multiplex PCR; TCRdb stores just in-frame clones and leaves some out. The repertoire holds about 2.1 million clones, with more than 85% as singletons. The sequence derives from a man between 18 and 35 years old in good health. Some clones in this sample may be carry-over from other donors' samples. Sequencing was carried out using naive CD8+ T cells from PBMCs. The chain couples TRBV5-5 to TRBJ1-2, with 7 nucleotides matching TRBD1. The CDR3 DNA is TGTGCCAGCAGCCAACAGGGGACTAACTATGGCTACACCTTC. This encodes CASSQQGTNYGYTF.